This T cell receptor (beta chain) is from a study of CD8 T cells in Susac syndrome. Sequencing of TCR beta was carried out in blood CD8+ and CD4+ T cells. RNA in amounts of about 0.45 to 1 ug was reverse transcribed with random hexamers. TCRdb recomputed calls from the immunoSEQ multiplex PCR reads with MiXCR, one row per CDR3 protein. The table records 300,000 or so distinct CDR3 sequences, about 91% of them present only once. This receptor was obtained from a human donor with multiple sclerosis. The sample comprised CD4+ T cells from PBMCs.

The chain's CDR3 is CASSQRRDAGLYF. Here the CDR3 DNA reads TGTGCCAGCAGCCAAAGGAGGGACGCCGGTCTGTACTTC. V and J are TRBV3-1 and TRBJ2-7, with D tentatively TRBD2 (6 bases). V lost 2 bases and J lost 12, with 17 bases in between. Germline CDR1 is LGHDT and CDR2 is YNNKEL (reference sequence). The CDR3 runs 13 residues.